Reported below is one T cell receptor (beta chain). The time point was: newly diagnosed GD, antithyroid drugs for less than 3 months. Isolated PBMC RNA provided the starting material for the TCR library. Building the TCR beta libraries relied on iRepertoire HTBI primers, and CDR3 regions underwent Arm-PCR. TCRdb analysed the multiplex PCR reads with MiXCR anew, one entry per CDR3 protein. The sample shows around 360,000 distinct CDR3 sequences, 15% to 20% of them seen only once. The data belong to a study of regulatory T cells in long-lasting Graves disease. Study context: The study enrolled newly diagnosed Graves' patients on antithyroid drugs under 3 months.

With V trimmed by 7 bases and J by 12 bases, 9 bases remained unmatched. Looked up from germline, CDR1 is SGHAT and CDR2 is FQDESV (reference sequence). The length of the CDR3 is 14 residues. The same specimen was also included in a second study, on T cells in Graves' hyperthyroidism and ophthalmopathy. That source reports: Most thyroid clonotypes that were expanded above 0.001 also turned up in blood.

The sequence was collected from a woman aged 18-29 years with Graves disease. The genes are TRBV11-1 and TRBJ2-7; 16 bases map to TRBD2. The material was peripheral blood mononuclear cells (PBMCs), obtained at new diagnosis, from a patient treated with antithyroid drugs. For the CDR3, the DNA is TGTGCCAGCACCCTAGGGGGACTAGCGGGGGGGACGTACTTC. This codes for CASTLGGLAGGTYF.